A single sample gave rise to the 22 T cell receptor beta chains below, sequenced in a study of cytomegalovirus exposure and HLA in healthy donors. Primers: 60 Vbeta forward and 13 Jbeta reverse. Assay: immunoSEQ multiplex PCR; the TCRdb copy retains only in-frame clones and omits some. This table has fewer than 95,000 clones, roughly 60% appearing once. Sequencing input: PBMCs. The receptor set was obtained from a woman aged 45-59 years in good health and CMV-seropositive.

The V gene is TRBV7-8, the J gene TRBJ1-4; 9 positions agree with TRBD1. The trim removed 1 base at V and 4 bases at J, leaving 4 bases unmatched. Germline assignment: CDR1 SGHVS and CDR2 FQNEAQ. This CDR3 is built from 16 residues. The CDR3 nucleotides read TGTGCCAGCAGCTTAGAGGCGGACAGGGGTAATGAAAAACTGTTTTTT. Encoded protein: CASSLEADRGNEKLFF.

The V gene is TRBV6-5, the J gene TRBJ1-3; tentatively, D is TRBD1 (5 bases). Germline assignment: CDR1 MNHEY and CDR2 SVGAGI. Trimming took off 6 bases at V and 4 bases at J, with 13 bases between the two ends. CDR3 length: 14 amino acids. In nucleotides, the CDR3 is TGTGCCAGCAGCGGACGGGGGTCCGGAAACACCATATATTTT. It encodes CASSGRGSGNTIYF.

The chain couples TRBV19 to TRBJ2-1; maybe TRBD2 (5 bases). The germline gives CDR1 LNHDA, CDR2 SQIVND (reference sequence). CDR3 length equals 11 residues. Trimming removed 1 base at V and 12 bases at J, with 7 bases between. The DNA of the CDR3 is TGTGCCAGTAGTATAGGCCGGGGGCAGTTCTTC. Translated: CASSIGRGQFF. Drawing the rest from reference TRBV19 and TRBJ2-1, the complete variable domain is DGGITQSPKYLFRKEGQNVTLSCEQNLNHDAMYWYRQDPGQGLRLIYYSQIVNDFQKGDIAEGYSVSREKKESFPLTVTSAQKNPTAFYLCASSIGRGQFFGPGTRLTVL.

This clone was seen a few times. This rearrangement joins TRBV5-5 to TRBJ2-3; D perhaps matches TRBD2 (7 bases). The CDR3 consists of 19 residues. Trimming left V 0 bases short and J 5 bases short, with 25 bases between. CDR1 is SGHKS and CDR2 is YYEKEE in the germline V gene (reference sequence). The CDR3 region is CASSLAGRGALSSLDTQYF. In nucleotides, the CDR3 is TGTGCCAGCAGCTTGGCCGGTCGGGGGGCACTTAGTTCGTTAGATACGCAGTATTTT.

Remarks on this clone: In the same sample, other DNA sequences code for this CDR3. The chain employs TRBV30 and TRBJ2-7; D is perhaps TRBD1 (6 bases). Germline CDR1 reads GTSNPN; CDR2 reads SVGIG (reference sequence). V was cut by 2 bases and J by 4 bases, with 9 bases left in between. This CDR3 has 12 amino acids. For the CDR3, the DNA is TGTGCCTGGAGTTCACAGGGTTACGAGCAGTACTTC. Its translation is CAWSSQGYEQYF.

CDR3 coding DNA: TGTGCCAGCAGTTTATCGGGGGCCGGCACTGAAGCTTTCTTT. This sequence encodes CASSLSGAGTEAFF. This chain links TRBV27 with TRBJ1-1; possibly TRBD1 for D (6 bases). V gave up 0 bases and J gave up 4 bases, with 9 bases separating them. This CDR3 spans 14 amino acids. Germline-derived CDR1 and CDR2 are MNHEY and SMNVEV (reference sequence).

This clone showed up just a few times. The gene calls are TRBV13 and TRBJ2-3, with 12 positions matching TRBD1. Germline-derived CDR1 and CDR2 are PRHDT and FYEKMQ (reference sequence). The V and J ends lost 5 bases and 6 bases, in that order; junction bases with no gene match: 6. This CDR3 contains 15 residues. The CDR3 loop reads CASSPGTGGLDTQYF. The CDR3 region has the DNA TGTGCCAGCAGCCCCGGGACAGGGGGCCTCGATACGCAGTATTTT.

The chain has TRBV5-1 and TRBJ2-5; a weak D match, TRBD2 (7 bases). The DNA end lines up better with TRBJ2-7; the J call may be wrong. The CDR3 has 14 amino acids. Germline-derived CDR1 and CDR2 are SGHRS and YFSETQ. In DNA form, the CDR3 reads TGCGCCAGCAGCTTAGGGGGGGGCTCCTACGAGCAGTACTTC. This gives the protein CASSLGGGSYEQYF.

This chain uses TRBV7-6 with TRBJ2-1, with 8 bases identical to TRBD1. Germline lookup yields CDR1 SGHVS and CDR2 FNYEAQ. V trimming: 4 bases; J trimming: 4 bases; junction bases outside the gene matches: 6. The CDR3 spans 15 residues. The CDR3 DNA follows: TGTGCCAGCAGCTCGGGGACAGGACCTTACAATGAGCAGTTCTTC. Protein product: CASSSGTGPYNEQFF.

The J gene is TRBJ2-3, the V gene TRBV29-1; 15 nucleotides agree with TRBD2. The trim removed 4 bases at V and 5 bases at J, leaving 7 bases unmatched. Germline-derived CDR1 and CDR2 are SQVTM and ANQGSEA. The CDR3 runs to 16 residues. As DNA, the CDR3 is TGCAGCGTTGCCGGACTAGCGGGGGGGCGTGGAGATACGCAGTATTTT. Translated, it gives CSVAGLAGGRGDTQYF.

The chain uses TRBV5-1 and TRBJ2-2; perhaps TRBD1 as D (6 bases). The germline V gene encodes CDR1 SGHRS and CDR2 YFSETQ. This CDR3 has 16 residues. V was cut by 1 base and J by 1 base, with 11 bases left in between. The CDR3, as DNA: TGCGCCAGCAGCTTGCGACAGGTGGAGAACACCGGGGAGCTGTTTTTT. It encodes CASSLRQVENTGELFF.

The chain joins TRBV7-2 to TRBJ1-2; 9 nucleotides line up with TRBD1. The CDR3 has 15 residues. J gave up 5 bases and V 2 bases, and 6 bases lay outside the gene matches. Germline V gene sequence: CDR1 SGHTA, CDR2 FQGNSA. In DNA, the CDR3 is TGTGCCAGCAGCTTACGAGGGACAGGGATTTATGGCTACACCTTC. Translating gives CASSLRGTGIYGYTF.

This chain links TRBV19 with TRBJ2-4, with 11 bases aligning to TRBD2. The CDR3 runs 13 residues. CDR1 is LNHDA and CDR2 is SQIVND in the germline V gene (reference sequence). Trimming at V came to 6 bases and at J to 6 bases, leaving 1 base not matched to a gene. The CDR3 loop reads CASRGLAVNIQYF. CDR3 coding DNA: TGTGCCAGTAGGGGACTAGCGGTAAACATTCAGTACTTC.

The gene calls are TRBV6-6 and TRBJ2-7, with 10 bases aligning to TRBD2. CDR3 length equals 15 residues. V trimming: 5 bases; J trimming: 5 bases; junction bases outside the gene matches: 9. Per the germline V gene, CDR1 is MNHNY and CDR2 is SVGAGI (reference sequence). The CDR3 is CASSNPLAGVDEQYF. CDR3 bases: TGTGCCAGCAGTAATCCCCTAGCGGGGGTAGACGAGCAGTACTTC.

The gene calls are TRBV13 and TRBJ2-7; 10 nucleotides align to TRBD1. V was pared by 5 bases and J by 4 bases, with 5 bases of the junction left unmatched. Looked up from germline, CDR1 is PRHDT and CDR2 is FYEKMQ (reference sequence). The CDR3 is 14 amino acids. CDR3 sequence: CASSPRDRGYEQYF. In nucleotides, the CDR3 is TGTGCCAGCAGCCCCCGGGACAGGGGATACGAGCAGTACTTC.

V gene TRBV20-1 combines with J gene TRBJ2-3, with D unclear. V was shortened by 5 bases and J by 6 bases, with 6 bases between the two germline ends. CDR1 DFQATT and CDR2 SNEGSKA come from the germline V gene (reference sequence). This CDR3 comprises 10 residues. CDR3 region: CSAHLDTQYF. CDR3 nucleotide sequence: TGCAGTGCTCATTTGGATACGCAGTATTTT.

This chain uses TRBV10-3 with TRBJ2-1, with D possibly TRBD2 on 6 matching bases. The CDR3 sequence is 14 residues long. Trimming left V 9 bases short and J 7 bases short, with 19 bases between. In germline, CDR1 is ENHRY, CDR2 SYGVKD. Here the CDR3 reads CAISRQETRNEQFF. In DNA form, the CDR3 reads TGTGCCATAAGTCGGCAGGAGACTAGGAATGAGCAGTTCTTC.

This clone has at least ten counts. This chain links TRBV6-5 with TRBJ1-1; D perhaps matches TRBD1 (5 bases). V lost 0 bases to trimming and J lost 1 base, with 6 bases between them. CDR1 and CDR2 (germline): MNHEY, SVGAGI. The CDR3 length is 14 residues. This CDR3 reads CASSYSGGNTEAFF. For the CDR3, the DNA is TGTGCCAGCAGTTACTCCGGGGGGAACACTGAAGCTTTCTTT.

V and J are TRBV6-1 and TRBJ2-7; 7 bases align to TRBD2. This CDR3 region has 14 residues. Trimming cost V 3 bases and J 0 bases; bases outside gene matches: 2. The germline CDR1 and CDR2 sequences are MNHNS and SASEGT. CDR3 sequence reads: CASSDGGSSYEQYF. The CDR3 DNA reads as TGTGCCAGCAGTGACGGGGGGAGCTCCTACGAGCAGTACTTC.

The rearrangement uses TRBV7-2 and TRBJ1-5; D remains unclear. Germline lookup yields CDR1 SGHTA and CDR2 FQGNSA. The CDR3 is 12 amino acids. V lost 5 bases, J lost 3 bases, and 5 bases lay in between. The CDR3 bases are TGTGCCAGCAGCCCTCCCAATCAGCCCCAGCATTTT. This gives the protein CASSPPNQPQHF.

The chain joins TRBV5-1 to TRBJ2-7; 7 bases map to TRBD2. The CDR3 is 13 amino acids. The junction had 3 bases not matched to a gene; V was cut back by 4 bases and J by 2 bases. From germline, CDR1 is SGHRS and CDR2 YFSETQ. As DNA, the CDR3 is TGCGCCAGCAGCACGGGACTACCCTACGAGCAGTACTTC. This gives the protein CASSTGLPYEQYF. Drawing the rest from reference TRBV5-1 and TRBJ2-7, the complete variable domain is KAGVTQTPRYLIKTRGQQVTLSCSPISGHRSVSWYQQTPGQGLQFLFEYFSETQRNKGNFPGRFSGRQFSNSRSEMNVSTLELGDSALYLCASSTGLPYEQYFGPGTRLTVT.

The CDR3 protein is CASSSLPRTEAFF. The CDR3 DNA reads as TGTGCCAGCAGTTCCCTGCCCCGGACTGAAGCTTTCTTT. The V and J genes are TRBV28 and TRBJ1-1; no clear D gene. CDR3 length: 13 residues. CDR1 is MDHEN and CDR2 is SYDVKM in the germline V gene. The ends were cut back, 4 bases at V and 5 bases at J, with 11 bases in the middle.